Following are 10 T cell receptor beta chains from one sample sequenced in a study of blood T cell repertoires in COVID-19. TCRdb keeps only in-frame clones here, not all; method: immunoSEQ multiplex PCR. Of about 350,000 clones in the sample, roughly 87% were seen once. What was sequenced was PBMCs or T cells enriched from blood (not recorded which). Source of these receptors: a woman aged 30 to 39 who had recovered from COVID-19.

The gene calls are TRBV6-6 and TRBJ1-1, with D unclear. In germline, CDR1 is MNHNY, CDR2 SVGAGI (reference sequence). V was pared by 5 bases and J by 1 base, with 14 bases between. This CDR3 is built from 15 residues. The CDR3 DNA reads TGTGCCAGCAGTATGGCGGAGGTGGGGAACACTGAAGCTTTCTTT. Amino acids: CASSMAEVGNTEAFF.

This clone appeared a single time. J is TRBJ1-1 and V is TRBV7-9; D is perhaps TRBD1 (5 bases). CDR1 is SEHNR and CDR2 is FQNEAQ in the germline V gene (reference sequence). The CDR3 runs 14 residues. V was clipped by 1 base and J by 6 bases, with 12 bases between them. The CDR3 loop reads CASSLGGASPEAFF. CDR3 coding DNA: TGTGCCAGCAGCTTAGGCGGGGCTAGTCCTGAAGCTTTCTTT. The whole variable domain, remainder taken from reference TRBV7-9 and TRBJ1-1, is DTGVSQNPRHKITKRGQNVTFRCDPISEHNRLYWYRQTLGQGPEFLTYFQNEAQLEKSRLLSDRFSAERPKGSFSTLEIQRTEQGDSAMYLCASSLGGASPEAFFGQGTRLTVV.

The V call is TRBV28, the J call TRBJ2-2, with D unclear. This CDR3 has 11 amino acids. Per the germline V gene, CDR1 is MDHEN and CDR2 is SYDVKM. The V end was cut by 6 bases, the J end by 10 bases, with 9 bases between. The CDR3, as DNA: TGTGCCAGCAGCACATCCCTGGAGCTGTTTTTT. It codes for CASSTSLELFF.

V is TRBV12-3 or TRBV12-4 and J is TRBJ1-1; D gene unclear. This CDR3 is 13 amino acids long. With 6 bases removed from V and 4 bases from J, the gap between germline ends came to 12 bases. The CDR3 here is CASSPTVLTEAFF. The CDR3, as DNA: TGTGCCAGCAGCCCTACAGTGCTCACTGAAGCTTTCTTT.

V is TRBV7-3 and J is TRBJ2-7, with 10 bases aligning to TRBD1. Trimming cost V 11 bases and J 3 bases; bases outside gene matches: 7. The CDR3 is made up of 13 amino acids. CDR1 is SGHTA and CDR2 is FQGTGA in the germline V gene. CDR3 nucleotides: TGTGCCGGGTTGGACAGGGGGTTCTACGAGCAGTACTTC. This codes for CAGLDRGFYEQYF.

The chain recombines TRBV7-9 with TRBJ2-3, with 12 bases identical to TRBD2. This CDR3 region has 16 residues. V trimming: 5 bases; J trimming: 2 bases; junction bases outside the gene matches: 5. CDR1 SEHNR and CDR2 FQNEAQ come from the germline V gene (reference sequence). Written as DNA, the CDR3 is TGTGCCAGCAGCACAGGACTAGCGGGGCACACAGATACGCAGTATTTT. Encoded protein: CASSTGLAGHTDTQYF.

The chain couples TRBV9 to TRBJ2-3, with D perhaps TRBD2 (5 bases). In germline, CDR1 is SGDLS, CDR2 YYNGEE. This CDR3 has 16 amino acids. V was clipped by 3 bases and J by 0 bases, with 14 bases between them. CDR3 residues: CASSAEGVVSTDTQYF. CDR3 nucleotide sequence: TGTGCCAGCAGCGCTGAGGGAGTAGTAAGCACAGATACGCAGTATTTT.

About this clone: This CDR3 is also generated by other DNA sequences in the sample. The chain links TRBV19 to TRBJ1-2; no reliable D call. Germline V gene lookup returns CDR1 LNHDA and CDR2 SQIVND (reference sequence). Trimming shortened V by 5 bases and J by 4 bases, and 8 bases separated the two germline ends. The CDR3 is 12 residues long. CDR3 coding DNA: TGTGCCAGTAGTCCAGGACTCTATGGCTACACCTTC. Its protein product is CASSPGLYGYTF. Variable domain in full (rest from reference TRBV19 and TRBJ1-2): DGGITQSPKYLFRKEGQNVTLSCEQNLNHDAMYWYRQDPGQGLRLIYYSQIVNDFQKGDIAEGYSVSREKKESFPLTVTSAQKNPTAFYLCASSPGLYGYTFGSGTRLTVV.

The chain combines TRBV7-8 with TRBJ2-1, with a tentative D call TRBD1 (5 bases). This CDR3 comprises 15 residues. Deletions cut 0 bases from V and 6 bases from J, with 12 bases between. Germline V gene data show CDR1 as SGHVS and CDR2 as FQNEAQ. For the CDR3, the DNA is TGTGCCAGCAGCTTAGCGGGGCCCCGACTCAATGAGCAGTTCTTC. Protein: CASSLAGPRLNEQFF.

This clone was counted a few times. The V and J genes are TRBV6-5 and TRBJ1-2; 10 nucleotides align to TRBD1. Per germline, CDR1 MNHEY and CDR2 SVGAGI. The ends lost 4 bases at V and 6 bases at J; junction bases unmatched: 11. The CDR3 runs 16 residues. The CDR3 DNA follows: TGTGCCAGCAGTTCCTACCCGGGACAGGGGATCGATGGCTACACCTTC. Translation gives CASSSYPGQGIDGYTF.